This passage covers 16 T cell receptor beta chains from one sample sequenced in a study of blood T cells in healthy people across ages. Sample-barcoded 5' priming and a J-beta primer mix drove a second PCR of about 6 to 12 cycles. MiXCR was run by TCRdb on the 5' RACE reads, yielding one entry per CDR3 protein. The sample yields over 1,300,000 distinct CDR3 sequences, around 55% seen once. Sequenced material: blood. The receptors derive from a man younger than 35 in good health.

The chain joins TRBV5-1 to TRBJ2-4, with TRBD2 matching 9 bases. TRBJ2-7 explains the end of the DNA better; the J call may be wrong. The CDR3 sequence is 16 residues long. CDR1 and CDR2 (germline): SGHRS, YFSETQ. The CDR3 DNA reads TGCGCCAGCAGCTTGGGGACTAGCGCGAATACCTACGAGCAGTACTTC. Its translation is CASSLGTSANTYEQYF.

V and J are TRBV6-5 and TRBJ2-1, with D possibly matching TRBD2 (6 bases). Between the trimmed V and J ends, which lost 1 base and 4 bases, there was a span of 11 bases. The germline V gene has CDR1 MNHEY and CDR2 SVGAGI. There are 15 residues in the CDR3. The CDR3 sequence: CASSYYFAGYNEQFF. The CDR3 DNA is TGTGCCAGCAGTTACTACTTTGCGGGGTACAATGAGCAGTTCTTC.

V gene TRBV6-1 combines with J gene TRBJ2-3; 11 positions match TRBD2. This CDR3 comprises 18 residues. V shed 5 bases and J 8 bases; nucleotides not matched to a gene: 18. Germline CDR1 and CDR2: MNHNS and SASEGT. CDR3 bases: TGTGCCAGCAGTCCTTACGGAGGGGGACTAGCGGTACAGGGTACGCAGTATTTT. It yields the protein CASSPYGGGLAVQGTQYF.

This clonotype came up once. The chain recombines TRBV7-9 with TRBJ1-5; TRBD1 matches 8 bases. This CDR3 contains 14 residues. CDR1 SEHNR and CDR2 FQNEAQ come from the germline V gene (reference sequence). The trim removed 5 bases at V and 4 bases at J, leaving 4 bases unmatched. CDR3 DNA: TGTGCCAGCAGCAAGACAGGGGAGAATCAGCCCCAGCATTTT. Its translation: CASSKTGENQPQHF. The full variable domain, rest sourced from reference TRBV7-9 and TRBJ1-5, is DTGVSQNPRHKITKRGQNVTFRCDPISEHNRLYWYRQTLGQGPEFLTYFQNEAQLEKSRLLSDRFSAERPKGSFSTLEIQRTEQGDSAMYLCASSKTGENQPQHFGDGTRLSIL.

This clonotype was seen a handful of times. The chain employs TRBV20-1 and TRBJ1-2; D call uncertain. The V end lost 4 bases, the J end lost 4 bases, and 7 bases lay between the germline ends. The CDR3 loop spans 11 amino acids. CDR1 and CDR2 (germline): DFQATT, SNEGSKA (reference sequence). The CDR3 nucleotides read TGCAGTGCTATAATCGTCTATGGCTACACCTTC. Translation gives CSAIIVYGYTF.

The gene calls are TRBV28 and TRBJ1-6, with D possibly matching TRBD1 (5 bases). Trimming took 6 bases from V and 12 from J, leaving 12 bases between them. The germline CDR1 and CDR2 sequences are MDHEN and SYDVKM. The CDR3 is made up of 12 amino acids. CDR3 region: CASRGQRGPLHF. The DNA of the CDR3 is TGTGCCAGCAGAGGTCAGAGGGGACCCCTCCACTTT.

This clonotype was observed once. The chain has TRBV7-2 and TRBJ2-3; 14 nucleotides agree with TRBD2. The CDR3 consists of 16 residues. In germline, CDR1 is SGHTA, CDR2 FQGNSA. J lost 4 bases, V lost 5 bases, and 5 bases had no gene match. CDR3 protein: CASSPGLAGVADTQYF. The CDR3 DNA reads TGTGCCAGCAGCCCGGGACTAGCGGGAGTGGCAGATACGCAGTATTTT. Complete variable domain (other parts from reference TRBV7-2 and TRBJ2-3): GAGVSQSPSNKVTEKGKDVELRCDPISGHTALYWYRQSLGQGLEFLIYFQGNSAPDKSGLPSDRFSAERTGGSVSTLTIQRTQQEDSAVYLCASSPGLAGVADTQYFGPGTRLTVL.

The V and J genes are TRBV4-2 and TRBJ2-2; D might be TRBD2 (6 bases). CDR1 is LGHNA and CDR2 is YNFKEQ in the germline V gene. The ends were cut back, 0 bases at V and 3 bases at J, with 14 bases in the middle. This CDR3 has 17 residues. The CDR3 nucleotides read TGTGCCAGCAGCCAAGATTTGGGGACTCGACACACCGGGGAGCTGTTTTTT. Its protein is CASSQDLGTRHTGELFF.

The DNA of the CDR3 is TGCAGTGCTCAGACTAGCGGGGGAGGCTACGAGCAGTACTTC. Amino acids: CSAQTSGGGYEQYF. The chain uses TRBV20-1 and TRBJ2-7, with TRBD2 matching 12 bases. This CDR3 is built from 14 residues. J was trimmed by 3 bases and V by 5 bases; bases with no gene match: 5. Germline CDR1 reads DFQATT; CDR2 reads SNEGSKA (reference sequence).

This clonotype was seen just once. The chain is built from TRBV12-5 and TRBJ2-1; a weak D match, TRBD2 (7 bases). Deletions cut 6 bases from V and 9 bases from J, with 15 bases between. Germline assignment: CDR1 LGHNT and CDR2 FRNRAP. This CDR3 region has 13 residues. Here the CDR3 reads CASGAGGRSEQFF. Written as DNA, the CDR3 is TGTGCTAGTGGAGCCGGGGGGCGGAGTGAGCAGTTCTTC.

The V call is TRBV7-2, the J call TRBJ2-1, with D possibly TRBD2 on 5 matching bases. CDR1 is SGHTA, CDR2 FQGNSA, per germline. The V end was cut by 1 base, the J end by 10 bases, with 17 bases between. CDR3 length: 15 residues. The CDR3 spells CASSLDRGGGSEQFF. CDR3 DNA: TGTGCCAGCAGCTTAGACCGGGGTGGAGGTAGCGAGCAGTTCTTC.

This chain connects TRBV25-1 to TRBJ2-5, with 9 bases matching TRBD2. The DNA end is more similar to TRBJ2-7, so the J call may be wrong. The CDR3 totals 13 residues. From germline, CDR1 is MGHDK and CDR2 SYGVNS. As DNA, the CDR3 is TGTGCCAGCACGCTAGCGGGAACCTACGAGCAGTACTTC. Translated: CASTLAGTYEQYF.

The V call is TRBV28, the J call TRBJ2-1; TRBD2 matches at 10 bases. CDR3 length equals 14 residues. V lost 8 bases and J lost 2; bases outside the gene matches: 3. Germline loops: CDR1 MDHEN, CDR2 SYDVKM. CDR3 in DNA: TGTGCCAGCGAAACTAGCGGGACCTACAATGAGCAGTTCTTC. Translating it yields CASETSGTYNEQFF.

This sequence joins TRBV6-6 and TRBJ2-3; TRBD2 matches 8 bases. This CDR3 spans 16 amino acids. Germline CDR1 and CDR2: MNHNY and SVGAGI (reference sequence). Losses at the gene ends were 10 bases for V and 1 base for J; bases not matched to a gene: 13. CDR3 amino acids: CATRWVRRGGTDTQYF. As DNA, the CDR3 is TGTGCCACCCGATGGGTGCGGCGGGGGGGCACAGATACGCAGTATTTT.

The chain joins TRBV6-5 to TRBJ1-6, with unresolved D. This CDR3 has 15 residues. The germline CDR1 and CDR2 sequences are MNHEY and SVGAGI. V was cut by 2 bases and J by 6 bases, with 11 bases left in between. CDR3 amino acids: CASSYAGIFNSPLHF. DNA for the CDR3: TGTGCCAGCAGTTACGCGGGCATCTTTAATTCACCCCTCCACTTT.

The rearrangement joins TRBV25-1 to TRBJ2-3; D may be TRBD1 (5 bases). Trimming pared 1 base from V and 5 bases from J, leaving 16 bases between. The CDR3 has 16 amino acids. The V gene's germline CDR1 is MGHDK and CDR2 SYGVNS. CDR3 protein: CASSESMARGVDTQYF. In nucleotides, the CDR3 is TGTGCCAGCAGTGAATCAATGGCAAGGGGTGTAGATACGCAGTATTTT.